The 32 T cell receptor beta chains below were found in one sample sequenced in a study of beta chain features in type 1 diabetes. The investigators reverse transcribed all of the isolated RNA, so they sequenced expressed TCRB transcripts. Clones were sequenced by immunoSEQ multiplex PCR, and TCRdb holds only the in-frame ones, with some missing. The table records 250,000 to 350,000 clones, roughly 11% of them present only once. Sequences were obtained from naive CD4+ T cells from blood. Receptors were obtained from a young woman in good health.

CDR3 region: CASSQNRDSLSGNTIYF. As DNA, the CDR3 is TGCGCCAGCAGCCAAAACCGGGACTCACTTTCTGGAAACACCATATATTTT. The chain joins TRBV4-3 to TRBJ1-3; D is perhaps TRBD1 (5 bases). The ends were cut back, 2 bases at V and 1 base at J, with 15 bases in the middle. Germline lookup yields CDR1 LGHNA and CDR2 YSLEER. The CDR3 is 17 residues long.

The chain combines TRBV4-2 with TRBJ2-6; D might be TRBD2 (6 bases). Trimming cost V 3 bases and J 1 base, with 13 bases left between them. CDR3 length: 17 residues. Per the germline V gene, CDR1 is LGHNA and CDR2 is YNFKEQ. CDR3 residues: CASSHPSAGSGANVLTF. DNA for the CDR3: TGTGCCAGCAGCCATCCCTCCGCGGGGTCTGGGGCCAACGTCCTGACTTTC.

The J gene is TRBJ1-1, the V gene TRBV7-3; D remains unclear. This CDR3 has 14 amino acids. V lost 0 bases, J lost 5 bases, and 10 bases lay in between. The germline V gene has CDR1 SGHTA and CDR2 FQGTGA. CDR3 amino acids: CASSLTARGTEAFF. DNA of the CDR3: TGTGCCAGCAGCTTAACGGCCCGGGGAACTGAAGCTTTCTTT.

In its sample, this clone was seen a few times. CDR3: CASSWSGSINEQYF. CDR3 DNA: TGTGCCAGCAGCTGGAGCGGGAGCATCAACGAGCAGTACTTC. The chain uses TRBV7-8 and TRBJ2-7, with TRBD2 matching over 8 bases. V gave up 4 bases and J gave up 5 bases; unmatched junction bases: 7. Per germline, CDR1 SGHVS and CDR2 FQNEAQ. This CDR3 is built from 14 residues.

This chain joins TRBV6-5 and TRBJ1-5; unclear D gene. V was cut by 7 bases and J by 4 bases, with 8 bases left in between. Germline loops: CDR1 MNHEY, CDR2 SVGAGI. This CDR3 has 12 amino acids. CDR3 coding DNA: TGTGCCAGCACCACCGGGAATCAGCCCCAGCATTTT. It is translated as CASTTGNQPQHF.

This clone has just a few counts. V gene TRBV7-2 combines with J gene TRBJ2-3, with 8 bases aligning to TRBD1. Germline CDR1 is SGHTA and CDR2 is FQGNSA. V trimming: 5 bases; J trimming: 5 bases; junction bases outside the gene matches: 6. The CDR3 is made up of 14 amino acids. In DNA, the CDR3 is TGTGCCAGCAGCCCTCGACAGGGGAAAGATACGCAGTATTTT. Translation gives CASSPRQGKDTQYF.

This clone was counted a few times. The rearrangement joins TRBV28 to TRBJ2-1; 9 positions agree with TRBD1. The CDR3 extends over 14 amino acids. The trim removed 4 bases at V and 5 bases at J, leaving 3 bases unmatched. Germline assignment: CDR1 MDHEN and CDR2 SYDVKM. CDR3 nucleotides: TGTGCCAGCAGTTCTGGGACAGGGAACAATGAGCAGTTCTTC. This translates into CASSSGTGNNEQFF.

V is TRBV25-1 and J is TRBJ2-6; 10 positions match TRBD1. Germline-derived CDR1 and CDR2 are MGHDK and SYGVNS. The CDR3 runs 18 residues. V was pared by 4 bases and J by 1 base, with 7 bases of the junction left unmatched. DNA for the CDR3: TGTGCCAGCAGTGCGGGACAGGGGAGGGGGTCTGGGGCCAACGTCCTGACTTTC. Its translation: CASSAGQGRGSGANVLTF.

This sequence joins TRBV6-5 and TRBJ2-7; D not resolved. V dropped 4 bases and J dropped 6 bases, with 19 bases sitting between them. The germline CDR1 and CDR2 sequences are MNHEY and SVGAGI. This CDR3 is built from 15 residues. CDR3 sequence: CASSSATGATIEQYF. The CDR3 DNA is TGTGCCAGCAGTTCCGCGACGGGTGCTACAATCGAGCAGTACTTC.

This clone has just a few counts. The J gene is TRBJ2-6, the V gene TRBV25-1; D may be TRBD2 (5 bases). The V gene's germline CDR1 is MGHDK and CDR2 SYGVNS. The CDR3 sequence is 16 residues long. V gave up 6 bases and J gave up 0 bases, with 12 bases separating them. CDR3: CASSPVGSSGANVLTF. DNA for the CDR3: TGTGCCAGCAGCCCCGTGGGGAGCTCTGGGGCCAACGTCCTGACTTTC.

This rearrangement joins TRBV14 to TRBJ1-1; possibly TRBD1 for D (5 bases). CDR1 SGHDN and CDR2 FVKESK come from the germline V gene. V lost 1 base to trimming and J lost 5 bases, with 8 bases between them. The CDR3 length is 13 residues. This CDR3 reads CASSQGRVTEAFF. For the CDR3, the DNA is TGTGCCAGCAGCCAAGGCAGGGTTACTGAAGCTTTCTTT.

V gene TRBV29-1 combines with J gene TRBJ2-7; D is possibly TRBD1 (7 bases). This CDR3 contains 11 residues. Trimming removed 4 bases from V and 6 bases from J, with 10 bases in between. Per germline, CDR1 SQVTM and CDR2 ANQGSEA. The CDR3 is CSVVRDSEQYF. CDR3 in DNA: TGCAGCGTTGTGCGGGACAGCGAGCAGTACTTC.

This clone was picked up a small number of times. J is TRBJ2-3 and V is TRBV5-6; D remains unclear. V lost 5 bases to trimming and J lost 0 bases, with 10 bases between them. Germline V gene lookup returns CDR1 SGHDT and CDR2 YYEEEE. This CDR3 spans 14 amino acids. The chain's CDR3 is CASRTRRSTDTQYF. The CDR3 DNA follows: TGTGCCAGCAGAACCCGGCGGAGCACAGATACGCAGTATTTT.

In regard to this clone: Distinct nucleotide sequences in the sample also encode this CDR3. The chain links TRBV5-4 to TRBJ2-2, with a weak D call TRBD2 (6 bases). This CDR3 contains 16 residues. The V end was cut by 0 bases, the J end by 1 base, with 10 bases between. Germline CDR1 and CDR2: SGHNT and YYREEE (reference sequence). In DNA, the CDR3 is TGTGCCAGCAGCTTGGGCGGGACCGTGAACACCGGGGAGCTGTTTTTT. Amino acids: CASSLGGTVNTGELFF.

There are a few counts of this clone. The rearrangement links TRBV20-1 to TRBJ2-7; D call uncertain. The CDR3 consists of 10 residues. Germline V gene data show CDR1 as DFQATT and CDR2 as SNEGSKA (reference sequence). Trimming took 6 bases from V and 1 from J, leaving 4 bases between them. The CDR3 nucleotides read TGCAGTGCACAATCCTACGAGCAGTACTTC. Its translation: CSAQSYEQYF.

The chain uses TRBV7-2 and TRBJ2-1, with D hard to call. Looked up from germline, CDR1 is SGHTA and CDR2 is FQGNSA. V was pared by 5 bases and J by 5 bases, with 7 bases between. The CDR3 loop spans 12 amino acids. The CDR3, as DNA: TGTGCCAGCAGCACCTACCACAATGAGCAGTTCTTC. Amino acid sequence: CASSTYHNEQFF.

This clone was recorded a few times. The rearrangement joins TRBV11-2 to TRBJ2-5; tentatively, D is TRBD1 (6 bases). Between the trimmed V and J ends, which lost 5 bases and 5 bases, there was a span of 18 bases. There are 15 residues in the CDR3. From germline, CDR1 is SGHAT and CDR2 FQNNGV. The CDR3 region is CASSPAGSQGETQYF. In DNA, the CDR3 is TGTGCCAGCAGCCCCGCAGGTTCCCAGGGGGAGACCCAGTACTTC.

CDR3 loop: CASSLSRGGEGYTF. CDR3 nucleotides: TGTGCCAGCAGCTTAAGCCGGGGGGGGGAGGGCTACACCTTC. The chain joins TRBV7-8 to TRBJ1-2; D is possibly TRBD1 (5 bases). CDR3 size: 14 residues. V lost 2 bases, J lost 8 bases, and 15 bases lay in between. Germline CDR1 is SGHVS and CDR2 is FQNEAQ.

This rearrangement joins TRBV28 to TRBJ2-4; D is undetermined. V lost 6 bases, J lost 0 bases, and 12 bases lay in between. The germline CDR1 and CDR2 sequences are MDHEN and SYDVKM. The CDR3 consists of 15 residues. The DNA for the CDR3 is TGTGCCAGCAGCATAACAGAGCTAGCCAAAAACATTCAGTACTTC. Protein product: CASSITELAKNIQYF.

The chain links TRBV7-2 to TRBJ1-4; D might be TRBD1 (5 bases). V lost 2 bases to trimming and J lost 2 bases, with 9 bases between them. The germline gives CDR1 SGHTA, CDR2 FQGNSA. The CDR3 length is 15 residues. For the CDR3, the DNA is TGTGCCAGCAGCTTATGGACATCGACTAATGAAAAACTGTTTTTT. The encoded protein is CASSLWTSTNEKLFF.

V gene TRBV9 combines with J gene TRBJ2-5; 9 bases align to TRBD1. Germline V gives CDR1 SGDLS, CDR2 YYNGEE. Losses at the gene ends were 0 bases for V and 1 base for J; bases not matched to a gene: 13. This CDR3 spans 19 amino acids. The CDR3, as DNA: TGTGCCAGCAGCGTAGCTTGGACAGGGGCGTCTGGTCTCCAAGAGACCCAGTACTTC. It is translated as CASSVAWTGASGLQETQYF.

This clone came up a few times. The chain couples TRBV29-1 to TRBJ2-2, with TRBD2 matching over 12 bases. Germline V CDR1 and CDR2: SQVTM, ANQGSEA. The CDR3 totals 16 residues. J gave up 7 bases and V 4 bases, and 10 bases lay outside the gene matches. Written as DNA, the CDR3 is TGCAGCGTTGGCGAAGGACTAGCGGGACCGAGCGGGGAGCTGTTTTTT. Translation: CSVGEGLAGPSGELFF.

This clone has only a few counts. The chain carries TRBV4-1 and TRBJ2-7, with TRBD1 as a possible D gene (5 bases). Germline CDR1 is MGHRA and CDR2 is YSYEKL. V was clipped by 4 bases and J by 6 bases, with 13 bases between them. The CDR3 runs 13 residues. This chain's CDR3 is CASSRYRGREQYF. CDR3 sequence (DNA): TGCGCCAGCAGCCGGTATAGGGGCCGCGAGCAGTACTTC.

The table lists this clone with a few counts. Different DNA sequences within this sample yield the same CDR3. CDR3 amino acids: CASSIGEPYEQYF. The CDR3 DNA sequence: TGTGCCAGCTCAATAGGGGAACCCTACGAGCAGTACTTC. This chain uses TRBV18 with TRBJ2-7; perhaps TRBD1 as D (5 bases). Trimming took 5 bases from V and 2 from J, leaving 10 bases between them. This CDR3 comprises 13 residues. CDR1 is KGHSH and CDR2 is LQKENI in the germline V gene. The whole variable domain, remainder taken from reference TRBV18 and TRBJ2-7, is NAGVMQNPRHLVRRRGQEARLRCSPMKGHSHVYWYRQLPEEGLKFMVYLQKENIIDESGMPKERFSAEFPKEGPSILRIQQVVRGDSAAYFCASSIGEPYEQYFGPGTRLTVT.

This clone has just a few counts. The chain joins TRBV18 to TRBJ2-1; 9 bases align to TRBD2. V gave up 4 bases and J gave up 5 bases; unmatched junction bases: 6. This CDR3 spans 15 amino acids. Per germline, CDR1 KGHSH and CDR2 LQKENI. The CDR3 region has the DNA TGTGCCAGCTCACGCGGGACTAGCAGTAACAATGAGCAGTTCTTC. This translates into CASSRGTSSNNEQFF.

The V and J genes are TRBV6-1 and TRBJ2-5, with D uncertain. Trimming stripped 3 bases from V and 5 bases from J, with 7 bases between. The CDR3 has 12 amino acids. Per the germline V gene, CDR1 is MNHNS and CDR2 is SASEGT. The CDR3 sequence: CASSDEWETQYF. CDR3 in DNA: TGTGCCAGCAGTGATGAGTGGGAGACCCAGTACTTC.

This clone has a handful of counts. The genes are TRBV28 and TRBJ1-5, with D unclear. V shed 3 bases and J shed 7 bases, with 10 bases lying between them. Per germline, CDR1 MDHEN and CDR2 SYDVKM. This CDR3 is built from 13 residues. The CDR3 region is CASSFSTFQPQHF. CDR3 nucleotide sequence: TGTGCCAGCAGTTTTAGTACTTTCCAGCCCCAGCATTTT.

This clone was found a few times. The CDR3 DNA follows: TGTGCCAGCAGTCCCGCCGGGACAGAAAAAGGCGGCTACACCTTC. Its protein is CASSPAGTEKGGYTF. This sequence joins TRBV28 and TRBJ1-2; 7 bases are shared with TRBD1. This CDR3 is built from 15 residues. Germline CDR1 MDHEN, CDR2 SYDVKM. The trim removed 5 bases at V and 8 bases at J, leaving 14 bases unmatched.

CDR3: CASSLAGETEAFF. CDR3 nucleotide sequence: TGTGCCAGCAGCTTAGCTGGGGAGACTGAAGCTTTCTTT. This chain joins TRBV7-9 and TRBJ1-1; D is uncertain. There are 13 residues in the CDR3. CDR1 SEHNR and CDR2 FQNEAQ come from the germline V gene (reference sequence). V lost 0 bases and J lost 5, with 7 bases in between.

This clone was observed a handful of times. Different DNA sequences within this sample yield the same CDR3. The chain couples TRBV18 to TRBJ1-5; D might be TRBD1 (5 bases). CDR3 length equals 12 residues. V dropped 6 bases and J dropped 5 bases, with 8 bases sitting between them. The germline V gene has CDR1 KGHSH and CDR2 LQKENI. CDR3 sequence reads: CASSPTDQPQHF. The DNA of the CDR3 is TGTGCCAGCTCTCCGACAGATCAGCCCCAGCATTTT.

As concerns this clone: The same CDR3 arises from other DNA sequences in this sample as well. The chain recombines TRBV18 with TRBJ2-7; TRBD1 is a possible D gene (5 bases). V lost 3 bases, J lost 4 bases, and 10 bases lay in between. This CDR3 contains 13 residues. The germline V gene encodes CDR1 KGHSH and CDR2 LQKENI. The DNA for the CDR3 is TGTGCCAGCTCACCTGGTGACAGTTACGAGCAGTACTTC. Its protein product is CASSPGDSYEQYF. The whole variable domain, remainder taken from reference TRBV18 and TRBJ2-7, is NAGVMQNPRHLVRRRGQEARLRCSPMKGHSHVYWYRQLPEEGLKFMVYLQKENIIDESGMPKERFSAEFPKEGPSILRIQQVVRGDSAAYFCASSPGDSYEQYFGPGTRLTVT.

This chain connects TRBV6-4 to TRBJ2-1; 7 bases line up with TRBD2. CDR1 MRHNA and CDR2 SNTAGT come from the germline V gene. The CDR3 totals 15 residues. After removal of 6 bases from V and 6 bases from J, the junction contained 11 bases not matched to a gene. Here the CDR3 DNA reads TGTGCCAGCAGCTCTAGCGGCCAAAGGGTCAATGAGCAGTTCTTC. Encoded protein: CASSSSGQRVNEQFF.